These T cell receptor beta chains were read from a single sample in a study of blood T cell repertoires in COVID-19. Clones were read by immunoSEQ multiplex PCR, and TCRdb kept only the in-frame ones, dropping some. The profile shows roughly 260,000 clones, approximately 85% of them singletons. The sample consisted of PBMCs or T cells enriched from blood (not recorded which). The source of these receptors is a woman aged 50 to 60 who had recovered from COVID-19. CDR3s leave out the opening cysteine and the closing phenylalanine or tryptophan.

CDR3 protein: ASSIAGAGAETQY
V gene: TRBV19
J gene: TRBJ2-5

CDR3 protein: ASSGRDRTQY
V gene: TRBV2
J gene: TRBJ2-5

CDR3 protein: ASSQELSTYEQY
V gene: TRBV4-2
J gene: TRBJ2-7

CDR3 protein: ASSEQGYEQY
V gene: TRBV6-1
J gene: TRBJ2-7

CDR3 protein: ASSSTGEFNQPQH
V gene: TRBV6-5
J gene: TRBJ1-5

CDR3 protein: ASSLDRPGSGNTIY
V gene: TRBV7-8
J gene: TRBJ1-3

CDR3 protein: ASSQRHSSYNSPLH
V gene: TRBV3-1/TRBV3-2
J gene: TRBJ1-6

CDR3 protein: SARTGRYTEAF
V gene: TRBV29-1
J gene: TRBJ1-1

CDR3 protein: ASSLQPGQGTYEQY
V gene: TRBV7-9
J gene: TRBJ2-7

CDR3 protein: ASSPFRESDTEAF
V gene: TRBV18
J gene: TRBJ1-1

CDR3 protein: ASSLGQGGEQY
V gene: TRBV5-1
J gene: TRBJ2-7

CDR3 protein: ASSLWTSGRFTDTQY
V gene: TRBV5-5
J gene: TRBJ2-3

CDR3 protein: ASSPSGQGRTQETQY
V gene: TRBV18
J gene: TRBJ2-5

CDR3 protein: ASSLWARQGGNTEAF
V gene: TRBV27
J gene: TRBJ1-1

CDR3 protein: ATSRGQGPYNEQF
V gene: TRBV15
J gene: TRBJ2-1

CDR3 protein: ASSLSASYEQY
V gene: TRBV27
J gene: TRBJ2-7